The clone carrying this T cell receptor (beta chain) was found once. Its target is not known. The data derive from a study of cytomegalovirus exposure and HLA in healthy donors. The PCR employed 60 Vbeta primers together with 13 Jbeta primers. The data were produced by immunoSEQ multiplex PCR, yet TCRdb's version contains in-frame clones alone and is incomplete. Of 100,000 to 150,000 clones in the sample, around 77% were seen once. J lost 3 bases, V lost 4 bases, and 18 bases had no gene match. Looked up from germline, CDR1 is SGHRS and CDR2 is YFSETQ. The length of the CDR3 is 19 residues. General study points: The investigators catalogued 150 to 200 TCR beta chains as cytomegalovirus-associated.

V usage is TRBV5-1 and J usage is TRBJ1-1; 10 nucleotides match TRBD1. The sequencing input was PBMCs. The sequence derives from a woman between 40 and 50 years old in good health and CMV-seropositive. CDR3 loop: CASSPDRGDGTWSYTEAFF. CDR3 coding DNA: TGCGCCAGCAGCCCGGACAGGGGGGATGGAACTTGGTCGTACACTGAAGCTTTCTTT.